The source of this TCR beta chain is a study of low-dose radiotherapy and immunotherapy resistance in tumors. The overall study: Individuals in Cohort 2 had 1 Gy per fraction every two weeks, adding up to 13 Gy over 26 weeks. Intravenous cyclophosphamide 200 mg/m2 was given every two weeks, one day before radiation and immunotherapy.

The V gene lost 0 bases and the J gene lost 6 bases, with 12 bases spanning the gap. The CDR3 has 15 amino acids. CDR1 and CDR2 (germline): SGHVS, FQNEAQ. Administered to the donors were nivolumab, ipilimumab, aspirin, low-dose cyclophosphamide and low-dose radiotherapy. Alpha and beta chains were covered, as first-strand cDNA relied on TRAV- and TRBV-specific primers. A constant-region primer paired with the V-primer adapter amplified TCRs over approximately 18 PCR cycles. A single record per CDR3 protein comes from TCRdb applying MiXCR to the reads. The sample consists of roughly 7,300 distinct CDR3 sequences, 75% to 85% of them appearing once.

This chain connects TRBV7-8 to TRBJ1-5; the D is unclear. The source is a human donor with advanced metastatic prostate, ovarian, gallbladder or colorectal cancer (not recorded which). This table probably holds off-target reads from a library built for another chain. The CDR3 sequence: CASSLALGKGQPQHF. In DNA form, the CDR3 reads TGTGCCAGCAGCTTAGCGCTTGGGAAAGGTCAGCCCCAGCATTTT.